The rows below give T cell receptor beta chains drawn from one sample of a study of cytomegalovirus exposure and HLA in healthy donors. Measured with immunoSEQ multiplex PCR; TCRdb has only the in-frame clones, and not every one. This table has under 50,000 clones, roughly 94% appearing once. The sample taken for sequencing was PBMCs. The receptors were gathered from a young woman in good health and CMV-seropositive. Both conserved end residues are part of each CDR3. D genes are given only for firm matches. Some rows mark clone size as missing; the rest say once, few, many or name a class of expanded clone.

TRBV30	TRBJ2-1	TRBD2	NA	TGTGCCTGCCCCAAGCGGGAGAGGTACAATGAGCAGTTCTTC	CACPKRERYNEQFF
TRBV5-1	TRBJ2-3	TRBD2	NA	TGCGCCAGCAGCTTGGCCGGCGGGAGGGCCCAAGATACGCAGTATTTT	CASSLAGGRAQDTQYF
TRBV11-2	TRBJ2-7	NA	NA	TGTGCCAGCAGCTTAATAAGGACAGCGGACTACGAGCAGTACTTC	CASSLIRTADYEQYF
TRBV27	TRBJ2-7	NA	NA	TGTGCCAGCAGTTTCCGGGACAAACCCTACGAGCAGTACTTC	CASSFRDKPYEQYF
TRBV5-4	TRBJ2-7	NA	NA	TGTGCCAGCAGCTTGGAGGACAACCCCTACGAGCAGTACTTC	CASSLEDNPYEQYF
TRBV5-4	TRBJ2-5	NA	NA	TGTGCCAGCAGCAAGGAGGTGGGGGGCCAAGAGACCCAGTACTTC	CASSKEVGGQETQYF
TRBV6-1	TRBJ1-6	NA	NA	TGTGCCAGCCTCGCAGGGGAAGGTTCACCCCTCCACTTT	CASLAGEGSPLHF
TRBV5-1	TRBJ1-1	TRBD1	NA	TGCGCCAGCAGCTCCTTATCGGACAGGGTTGACACTGAAGCTTTCTTT	CASSSLSDRVDTEAFF
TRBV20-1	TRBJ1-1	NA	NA	TGCAGTGCTAGTCGCCCAGCTGAAGCTTTCTTT	CSASRPAEAFF
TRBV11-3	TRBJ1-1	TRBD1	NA	TGTGCCAGCAGCATATGGACAGGGACGAACACTGAAGCTTTCTTT	CASSIWTGTNTEAFF
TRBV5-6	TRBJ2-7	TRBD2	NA	TGTGCCAGCAGCTTTGCGGGAGGGCCCTACGAGCAGTACTTC	CASSFAGGPYEQYF
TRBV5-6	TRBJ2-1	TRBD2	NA	TGTGCCAGCAGCTTGGCAGCGGGAGGTATTTACAATGAGCAGTTCTTC	CASSLAAGGIYNEQFF
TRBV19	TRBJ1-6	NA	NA	TGTGCCAGTAGTATAGCGGTAGGGAGTCGGACCTCACCCCTCCACTTT	CASSIAVGSRTSPLHF
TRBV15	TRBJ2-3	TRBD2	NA	TGTGCCACCAGCTTACCTTCCGGGACTAGGTTTCCCACAGATACGCAGTATTTT	CATSLPSGTRFPTDTQYF
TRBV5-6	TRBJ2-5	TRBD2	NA	TGTGCCAGCAGCACCTCCTGGACTAGCCGACTGGCCCAGTACTTC	CASSTSWTSRLAQYF
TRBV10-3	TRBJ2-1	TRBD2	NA	TGTGCCATCAGGAATGGGGAAATGAGCGGGAGATATAATGAGCAGTTCTTC	CAIRNGEMSGRYNEQFF
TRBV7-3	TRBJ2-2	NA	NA	TGTGCCAGCAGCTTAGGGGTCCCAGGGCCTCCAAACACCGGGGAGCTGTTTTTT	CASSLGVPGPPNTGELFF
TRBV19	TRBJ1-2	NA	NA	TGTGCCAGTAGTAGGGAGGGGGACTATGGCTACACCTTC	CASSREGDYGYTF
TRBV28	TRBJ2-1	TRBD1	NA	TGTGCCAGCAGTTTCACTTGGACAGGGGCGGTATACAATGAGCAGTTCTTC	CASSFTWTGAVYNEQFF
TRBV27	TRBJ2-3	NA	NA	TGTGCCAGCAGTCCCATATTAGCGGAGGAGGTGGGCACAGATACGCAGTATTTT	CASSPILAEEVGTDTQYF
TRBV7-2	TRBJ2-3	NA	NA	TGTGCCAGCAGCCGCGGAGGGCCGGTAAAACACACAGATACGCAGTATTTT	CASSRGGPVKHTDTQYF
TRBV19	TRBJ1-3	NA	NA	TGTGCCAGTAGTACAGGGGCCGGAAACACCATATATTTT	CASSTGAGNTIYF
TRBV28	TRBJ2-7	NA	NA	TGTGCCAGCAGTGTCCCGAGGGACGAGCAGTACTTC	CASSVPRDEQYF
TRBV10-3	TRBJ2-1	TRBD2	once	TGTGCCACCTCCGGGACTAGCAATGAGCAGTTCTTC	CATSGTSNEQFF
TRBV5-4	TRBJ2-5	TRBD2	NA	TGTGCCAGCCCCGGAACTAGCGGGAGGCGAGAGACCCAGTACTTC	CASPGTSGRRETQYF
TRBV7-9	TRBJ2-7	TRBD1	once	TGTGCCAGCAGCTCAACTGGGACAGGCGATTCCGGCGAGCAGTACTTC	CASSSTGTGDSGEQYF
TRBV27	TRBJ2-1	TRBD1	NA	TGTGCCAGCACCCAAAGGGGGACAGGGACTCCCTGGGCCCCGCCCCCTAATGAGCAGTTCTTC	CASTQRGTGTPWAPPPNEQFF
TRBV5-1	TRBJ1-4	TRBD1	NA	TGCGCCAGCAAAATCACCACAGGGGTCGAAAAACTGTTTTTT	CASKITTGVEKLFF
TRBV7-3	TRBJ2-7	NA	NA	TGTGCCAGCAGCTTAACGGGGGCTAGCGGAGCTGAGCAGTACTTC	CASSLTGASGAEQYF
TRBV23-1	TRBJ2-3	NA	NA	TGCGCCAGCAGTCACACCCGGGCGGTGGGGGCTCCAGATACGCAGTATTTT	CASSHTRAVGAPDTQYF
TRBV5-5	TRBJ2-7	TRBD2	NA	TGTGCCAGCAGCTTAGCGGGAGGGGTCTACGAGCAGTACTTC	CASSLAGGVYEQYF
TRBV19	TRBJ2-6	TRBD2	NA	TGTGCCAGTTTCCCCGGGACTAGCGGGAGGGCGACTGGGGCCAACGTCCTGACTTTC	CASFPGTSGRATGANVLTF
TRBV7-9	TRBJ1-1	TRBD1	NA	TGTGCCAGCAGCTTGGAACAAGGCCGGACAGGGGACGAAGCTTTCTTT	CASSLEQGRTGDEAFF
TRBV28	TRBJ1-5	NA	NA	TGTGCCATCGACCGGGGGGGCGATCAGCCCCAGCATTTT	CAIDRGGDQPQHF
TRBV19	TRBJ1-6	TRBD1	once	TGTGCCAGTCAGACAGGGAATAATTCACCCCTCCACTTT	CASQTGNNSPLHF
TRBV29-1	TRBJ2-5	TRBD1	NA	TGCAGCGCGAGGGACAGGGGGCTTCAGGAGACCCAGTACTTC	CSARDRGLQETQYF